These 30 T cell receptor beta chains share one sample of origin, sequenced in a study of shared clonotypes between healthy human individuals. TCRdb's copy holds only in-frame clones and misses some; the assay was immunoSEQ multiplex PCR. The table includes about 2.4 million clones, roughly nine tenths detected once. The sequenced sample consisted of naive CD4+ T cells sorted from blood. Subset described: CD45RA+ positively selected. The receptors derive from a man younger than 35 in good health.

This rearrangement joins TRBV7-2 to TRBJ1-6; 10 bases are shared with TRBD1. Germline CDR1 and CDR2: SGHTA and FQGNSA. The CDR3 is 18 residues long. Trimming removed 1 base from V and 6 bases from J; junction bases left unmatched: 9. The CDR3 sequence: CASSLGSGRTGGNSPLHF. Written as DNA, the CDR3 is TGTGCCAGCAGCTTAGGGTCCGGCCGGACAGGGGGTAATTCACCCCTCCACTTT.

V usage is TRBV7-8 and J usage is TRBJ1-1, with no clear D. The CDR3 runs to 15 residues. V lost 5 bases, J lost 0 bases, and 13 bases lay in between. Germline V gene data show CDR1 as SGHVS and CDR2 as FQNEAQ. The CDR3 nucleotides are TGTGCCAGCAGCCCGCGCGCGAGTGTGAACACTGAAGCTTTCTTT. Its translation: CASSPRASVNTEAFF.

V gene TRBV18 combines with J gene TRBJ1-4; perhaps TRBD1 as D (5 bases). There are 16 residues in the CDR3. Per the germline V gene, CDR1 is KGHSH and CDR2 is LQKENI. With 0 bases removed from V and 7 bases from J, the gap between germline ends came to 15 bases. CDR3 coding DNA: TGTGCCAGCTCACCACCGGCTGGGGGGAGCACTGAAAAACTGTTTTTT. Protein sequence: CASSPPAGGSTEKLFF.

The chain employs TRBV27 and TRBJ2-2; D may be TRBD2 (6 bases). CDR1 is MNHEY, CDR2 SMNVEV, per germline (reference sequence). The CDR3 runs 13 residues. Trimming shortened V by 10 bases and J by 6 bases, and 15 bases separated the two germline ends. The CDR3 region has the DNA TGTGCCACCCGACTAGTTAGGTCCGGGGAGCTGTTTTTT. Translating it yields CATRLVRSGELFF.

The rearrangement joins TRBV11-3 to TRBJ2-1; no clear D. The CDR3 spans 13 residues. V lost 5 bases and J 6 bases, leaving 11 bases between the germline ends. The germline CDR1 and CDR2 sequences are SGHNT and YENEEA. The CDR3 DNA reads as TGTGCCAGCAGCGCCCACGAGAGCAATGAGCAGTTCTTC. It is translated as CASSAHESNEQFF.

The CDR3 loop is CASSVDLRGSEAFF. The DNA for the CDR3 is TGTGCCAGCAGCGTAGATCTCCGGGGCTCTGAAGCTTTCTTT. The V and J genes are TRBV9 and TRBJ1-1; D perhaps matches TRBD1 (5 bases). The CDR3 runs 14 residues. Germline V gene sequence: CDR1 SGDLS, CDR2 YYNGEE. With 0 bases removed from V and 6 bases from J, the gap between germline ends came to 12 bases.

V gene TRBV5-1 combines with J gene TRBJ1-2; TRBD1 is a possible D gene (5 bases). The germline gives CDR1 SGHRS, CDR2 YFSETQ. The CDR3 extends over 15 amino acids. V lost 0 bases and J lost 4, with 13 bases in between. The CDR3 region is CASSLEGVASYGYTF. CDR3 in DNA: TGCGCCAGCAGCTTGGAAGGGGTCGCCTCCTATGGCTACACCTTC.

This sequence joins TRBV25-1 and TRBJ2-1; 12 bases match TRBD2. Per the germline V gene, CDR1 is MGHDK and CDR2 is SYGVNS. This CDR3 is 15 amino acids long. With 10 bases clipped from V and 0 bases from J, the junction kept 4 bases outside the gene matches. CDR3 residues: CAIGTSGPSYNEQFF. For the CDR3, the DNA is TGTGCCATCGGGACTAGCGGGCCCTCCTACAATGAGCAGTTCTTC.

This clone was recorded only once. The chain recombines TRBV29-1 with TRBJ2-5; TRBD2 agrees at 7 bases. From germline, CDR1 is SQVTM and CDR2 ANQGSEA. CDR3 length equals 12 residues. J was trimmed by 5 bases and V by 6 bases; bases with no gene match: 6. This CDR3 is CSVSSGMETQYF. CDR3 sequence (DNA): TGCAGCGTATCAAGCGGGATGGAGACCCAGTACTTC.

The chain joins TRBV9 to TRBJ2-5; 10 bases match TRBD2. V lost 0 bases, J lost 4 bases, and 6 bases stayed unmatched. Per germline, CDR1 SGDLS and CDR2 YYNGEE. This CDR3 contains 16 residues. CDR3 nucleotide sequence: TGTGCCAGCAGCGTAGAGGGTAGCGGGAGGAGAGAGACCCAGTACTTC. It specifies CASSVEGSGRRETQYF.

Remarks on this clone: This sample includes further DNA sequences coding for the same CDR3. This chain links TRBV10-3 with TRBJ2-1; TRBD2 is a possible D gene (6 bases). V gave up 0 bases and J gave up 3 bases, with 6 bases separating them. The CDR3 runs 14 residues. From germline, CDR1 is ENHRY and CDR2 SYGVKD. Written as DNA, the CDR3 is TGTGCCATCAGTGAGTCGCGGGGCTACAATGAGCAGTTCTTC. This gives the protein CAISESRGYNEQFF.

The J gene is TRBJ2-2, the V gene TRBV27; D assignment may be TRBD1 or TRBD2 (5 bases each). The CDR3 contains 19 residues. Deletions cut 0 bases from V and 0 bases from J, with 17 bases between. Germline V gene sequence: CDR1 MNHEY, CDR2 SMNVEV (reference sequence). Here the CDR3 reads CASSLSRAGTFPNTGELFF. Written as DNA, the CDR3 is TGTGCCAGCAGTTTATCCCGGGCAGGGACGTTCCCGAACACCGGGGAGCTGTTTTTT.

This clone was found a few times. This chain joins TRBV19 and TRBJ1-5; D gene unclear. CDR3 length equals 12 residues. Germline V gene sequence: CDR1 LNHDA, CDR2 SQIVND (reference sequence). V gave up 5 bases and J gave up 2 bases, with 4 bases separating them. The CDR3 sequence: CASSGGNQPQHF. CDR3 nucleotides: TGTGCCAGTAGTGGGGGCAATCAGCCCCAGCATTTT.

The chain uses TRBV5-6 and TRBJ2-3; D possibly corresponds to TRBD2 (6 bases). Between the trimmed V and J ends, which lost 2 bases and 1 base, there was a span of 20 bases. Germline CDR1 SGHDT, CDR2 YYEEEE. This CDR3 comprises 18 residues. The CDR3 region has the DNA TGTGCCAGCAGCTTACGGGACCTTCGGGCTAGCGGCACAGATACGCAGTATTTT. Protein: CASSLRDLRASGTDTQYF. The complete variable domain, with remaining parts taken from reference TRBV5-6 and TRBJ2-3, reads DAGVTQSPTHLIKTRGQQVTLRCSPKSGHDTVSWYQQALGQGPQFIFQYYEEEERQRGNFPDRFSGHQFPNYSSELNVNALLLGDSALYLCASSLRDLRASGTDTQYFGPGTRLTVL.

The rearrangement links TRBV10-1 to TRBJ2-1, with TRBD1 identical over 9 bases. This CDR3 contains 14 residues. V shed 4 bases and J 7 bases; nucleotides not matched to a gene: 5. Germline V gene sequence: CDR1 WNHNN, CDR2 SYGVQD (reference sequence). The CDR3 bases are TGCGCCAGCAGTGTACGGGGGACAGGGAATGAGCAGTTCTTC. Its translation: CASSVRGTGNEQFF.

The CDR3 protein is CASSFPGQGGNSPLHF. The CDR3 coding sequence is TGTGCCAGTAGTTTCCCCGGACAGGGAGGTAATTCACCCCTCCACTTT. This sequence joins TRBV19 and TRBJ1-6, with 8 bases that match TRBD1. The V gene's germline CDR1 is LNHDA and CDR2 SQIVND (reference sequence). Unmatched junction bases numbered 9, after V lost 5 bases and J lost 6 bases. This CDR3 is 16 amino acids long. The entire variable domain, with the rest obtained from reference TRBV19 and TRBJ1-6, is as follows: DGGITQSPKYLFRKEGQNVTLSCEQNLNHDAMYWYRQDPGQGLRLIYYSQIVNDFQKGDIAEGYSVSREKKESFPLTVTSAQKNPTAFYLCASSFPGQGGNSPLHFGNGTRLTVT.

The chain employs TRBV5-1 and TRBJ1-2, with 7 bases that match TRBD1. This CDR3 contains 13 residues. Germline loops: CDR1 SGHRS, CDR2 YFSETQ. After removal of 7 bases from V and 2 bases from J, the junction contained 5 bases not matched to a gene. DNA for the CDR3: TGCGCCAGCGGGGACAGTCTAAACTATGGCTACACCTTC. It specifies CASGDSLNYGYTF.

This chain links TRBV19 with TRBJ1-6; a weak D match, TRBD1 (5 bases). This CDR3 is built from 15 residues. The germline gives CDR1 LNHDA, CDR2 SQIVND (reference sequence). V was pared by 5 bases and J by 7 bases, with 15 bases between. The DNA for the CDR3 is TGTGCCAGTAGTGTGACCGGATGGGGCAATTCACCCCTCCACTTT. As protein: CASSVTGWGNSPLHF.

The chain combines TRBV4-1 with TRBJ2-3; TRBD2 aligns across 11 bases. The V segment lost 1 base and the J segment 4 bases; nucleotides outside the gene matches: 4. In germline, CDR1 is MGHRA, CDR2 YSYEKL. The CDR3 runs to 16 residues. This CDR3 is CASSQADSGGADTQYF. CDR3 DNA: TGCGCCAGCAGCCAAGCCGATAGCGGGGGGGCAGATACGCAGTATTTT.

The chain is built from TRBV6-5 and TRBJ1-2; perhaps TRBD1 as D (6 bases). The V end lost 7 bases, the J end lost 2 bases, and 17 bases lay between the germline ends. Germline V CDR1 and CDR2: MNHEY, SVGAGI. This CDR3 is 15 amino acids long. CDR3 region: CASIDPPGTNYGYTF. Here the CDR3 DNA reads TGTGCCAGCATCGACCCCCCCGGGACAAACTATGGCTACACCTTC.

The rearrangement links TRBV5-1 to TRBJ2-7, with TRBD1 as a possible D gene (6 bases). V lost 4 bases and J 1 base, leaving 12 bases between the germline ends. CDR1 is SGHRS and CDR2 is YFSETQ in the germline V gene. CDR3 size: 14 residues. DNA for the CDR3: TGCGCCAGCAGCAAGGGACACCCTTCCTACGAGCAGTACTTC. It encodes CASSKGHPSYEQYF.

The chain is built from TRBV6-1 and TRBJ1-1; maybe TRBD1 (5 bases). The CDR3 consists of 13 residues. The V end lost 6 bases, the J end lost 1 base, and 9 bases lay between the germline ends. Per germline, CDR1 MNHNS and CDR2 SASEGT. The CDR3 DNA is TGTGCCAGCAGCAACACAGGGAACACTGAAGCTTTCTTT. Translation: CASSNTGNTEAFF.

This chain links TRBV11-2 with TRBJ2-7; D call uncertain. V lost 1 base to trimming and J lost 3 bases, with 13 bases between them. The CDR3 contains 15 residues. The germline CDR1 and CDR2 sequences are SGHAT and FQNNGV. In DNA, the CDR3 is TGTGCCAGCAGCTTAGGCCTCGGTTGGGTCTACGAGCAGTACTTC. It specifies CASSLGLGWVYEQYF.

The CDR3 sequence: CASSTGGAANEKLFF. As DNA, the CDR3 is TGTGCCAGCAGCACAGGGGGCGCGGCTAATGAAAAACTGTTTTTT. The rearrangement links TRBV28 to TRBJ1-4, with TRBD1 matching 9 bases. This CDR3 has 15 residues. V shed 6 bases and J 3 bases; nucleotides not matched to a gene: 5. CDR1 and CDR2 (germline): MDHEN, SYDVKM.

The chain couples TRBV4-1 to TRBJ1-4; 10 bases line up with TRBD1. V was pared by 4 bases and J by 8 bases, with 7 bases of the junction left unmatched. In germline, CDR1 is MGHRA, CDR2 YSYEKL. This CDR3 has 15 residues. The CDR3 loop reads CASSPTGGWREKLFF. The CDR3 DNA is TGCGCCAGCAGCCCGACAGGGGGCTGGAGGGAAAAACTGTTTTTT.

The CDR3 DNA follows: TGTGCCAGCTCACCACATATAAAGGAGACCCAGTACTTC. Its translation: CASSPHIKETQYF. The chain joins TRBV18 to TRBJ2-5; the D is unclear. V shed 1 base and J shed 5 bases, with 8 bases lying between them. The CDR3 consists of 13 residues. From germline, CDR1 is KGHSH and CDR2 LQKENI. Filled out from reference TRBV18 and TRBJ2-5, the complete variable domain reads NAGVMQNPRHLVRRRGQEARLRCSPMKGHSHVYWYRQLPEEGLKFMVYLQKENIIDESGMPKERFSAEFPKEGPSILRIQQVVRGDSAAYFCASSPHIKETQYFGPGTRLLVL.

V and J are TRBV11-3 and TRBJ2-3, with D unclear. Per germline, CDR1 SGHNT and CDR2 YENEEA. V was trimmed by 5 bases and J by 1 base, leaving 10 bases between them. CDR3 length equals 14 residues. In DNA, the CDR3 is TGTGCCAGCAGCCTAGGTCATGGCACAGATACGCAGTATTTT. The encoded protein is CASSLGHGTDTQYF.

V usage is TRBV4-1 and J usage is TRBJ1-4; D not certain. Trimming pared 1 base from V and 8 bases from J, leaving 11 bases between. From germline, CDR1 is MGHRA and CDR2 YSYEKL. The CDR3 extends over 14 amino acids. CDR3 nucleotides: TGCGCCAGCAGCCAAGTAGGACGTGTGGAAAAACTGTTTTTT. Translated: CASSQVGRVEKLFF.

In its sample, this clone was seen a few times. The genes are TRBV30 and TRBJ2-2; either TRBD1 or TRBD2 may supply D (6 bases each). V gave up 0 bases and J gave up 8 bases, with 13 bases separating them. This CDR3 comprises 14 residues. CDR1 is GTSNPN and CDR2 is SVGIG in the germline V gene (reference sequence). The CDR3 DNA follows: TGTGCCTGGAGTGTACGCCCGGGGGCGGGGGAGCTGTTTTTT. Encoded protein: CAWSVRPGAGELFF.

The CDR3 DNA sequence: TGTGCCAGCCATACAGGGGGCCCCTACGAGCAGTACTTC. Amino acids: CASHTGGPYEQYF. The rearrangement uses TRBV6-1 and TRBJ2-7; 9 bases agree with TRBD1. The V gene's germline CDR1 is MNHNS and CDR2 SASEGT. V shed 8 bases, J shed 2 bases, and the junction held 4 bases outside the gene matches. CDR3 length equals 13 residues.